The 29 T cell receptor beta chains reported below all come from one sample, sequenced in a study of OX40 agonist ivuxolimab in advanced cancers. Sequencing was performed with immunoSEQ multiplex PCR; in TCRdb, only in-frame clones are kept and a portion is missing. Among 48,000 or so clones, about 90% were seen once, and the ten largest hold around half. The starting material was CD4+ or CD8+ T cells sorted from blood, obtained in a trial of the OX40 agonist ivuxolimab. Receptor source: an adult with an advanced solid tumor such as melanoma, head and neck, liver or kidney cancer.

This chain connects TRBV5-6 to TRBJ2-3, with unresolved D. Trimming pared 5 bases from V and 5 bases from J, leaving 6 bases between. From germline, CDR1 is SGHDT and CDR2 YYEEEE. This CDR3 has 11 residues. The CDR3 bases are TGTGCCAGCAGTTGGGGAGATACGCAGTATTTT. Protein: CASSWGDTQYF.

V usage is TRBV28 and J usage is TRBJ2-3; the D gene is possibly TRBD2 (6 bases). Germline-derived CDR1 and CDR2 are MDHEN and SYDVKM. CDR3 size: 15 residues. Deletions cut 2 bases from V and 1 base from J, with 10 bases between. CDR3 sequence (DNA): TGTGCCAGCAGTTTAGACCGCGGGGGCACAGATACGCAGTATTTT. This gives the protein CASSLDRGGTDTQYF.

CDR3 bases: TGTGCCAGCAGCTTCACCGGGACAGGGTTAGATACGCAGTATTTT. Amino acid sequence: CASSFTGTGLDTQYF. The V and J genes are TRBV5-4 and TRBJ2-3; 9 nucleotides agree with TRBD1. The ends lost 2 bases at V and 5 bases at J; junction bases unmatched: 6. The germline V gene encodes CDR1 SGHNT and CDR2 YYREEE (reference sequence). The length of the CDR3 is 15 residues.

This chain links TRBV11-3 with TRBJ2-3, with 7 positions matching TRBD2. V shed 5 bases and J 6 bases; nucleotides not matched to a gene: 2. The CDR3 runs to 12 residues. Germline V gene lookup returns CDR1 SGHNT and CDR2 YENEEA. This CDR3 reads CASSQAGDTQYF. CDR3 nucleotide sequence: TGTGCCAGCAGCCAAGCGGGGGATACGCAGTATTTT.

J is TRBJ2-5 and V is TRBV30; D gene uncertain. Germline values: CDR1 GTSNPN, CDR2 SVGIG (reference sequence). V shed 0 bases and J shed 5 bases, with 13 bases lying between them. The CDR3 length is 14 residues. The CDR3 sequence is CAWSVPPSRETQYF. The DNA for the CDR3 is TGTGCCTGGAGTGTACCCCCCTCCCGGGAGACCCAGTACTTC.

The chain couples TRBV5-4 to TRBJ1-2; a possible D gene is TRBD1 (5 bases). The CDR3 consists of 16 residues. Trimming stripped 0 bases from V and 3 bases from J, with 15 bases between. CDR1 and CDR2 from the germline V gene are SGHNT and YYREEE (reference sequence). In DNA form, the CDR3 reads TGTGCCAGCAGCTTGGTCACTCCATTAGGGGACTATGGCTACACCTTC. Its protein product is CASSLVTPLGDYGYTF.

This clone was detected once. The CDR3 region is CASRDDRGEFF. The CDR3 coding sequence is TGTGCCAGCAGGGACGACAGGGGGGAGTTCTTC. The V and J genes are TRBV6-5 and TRBJ2-1; 9 bases fit TRBD1. V lost 6 bases, J lost 14 bases, and 5 bases stayed unmatched. CDR3 size: 11 residues. CDR1 and CDR2 (germline): MNHEY, SVGAGI.

This chain uses TRBV19 with TRBJ1-5, with TRBD1 matching 10 bases. Germline assignment: CDR1 LNHDA and CDR2 SQIVND (reference sequence). V shed 7 bases and J 6 bases; nucleotides not matched to a gene: 9. The CDR3 is made up of 15 amino acids. CDR3 sequence reads: CASIVTGGALQPQHF. CDR3 nucleotides: TGTGCCAGTATCGTGACAGGGGGCGCACTTCAGCCCCAGCATTTT.

The chain has TRBV18 and TRBJ2-5; TRBD2 agrees at 12 bases. Germline assignment: CDR1 KGHSH and CDR2 LQKENI. V shed 0 bases, J shed 5 bases, and the junction held 7 bases outside the gene matches. The CDR3 totals 17 residues. CDR3 loop: CASSPPALAGGLETQYF. In DNA form, the CDR3 reads TGTGCCAGCTCACCACCGGCCCTAGCGGGGGGGCTGGAGACCCAGTACTTC.

The rearrangement joins TRBV19 to TRBJ2-7; D is perhaps TRBD1 (6 bases). V lost 3 bases to trimming and J lost 5 bases, with 11 bases between them. The CDR3 runs 13 residues. CDR1 LNHDA and CDR2 SQIVND come from the germline V gene (reference sequence). The DNA for the CDR3 is TGTGCCAGTAGTATGTACAGGGCCAACGAGCAGTACTTC. This translates into CASSMYRANEQYF.

The chain uses TRBV4-1 and TRBJ2-5; D not resolved. V dropped 2 bases and J dropped 4 bases, with 8 bases sitting between them. The CDR3 covers 13 residues. CDR1 and CDR2 (germline): MGHRA, YSYEKL. The CDR3 nucleotides read TGCGCCAGCAGCCAAAACCTCCCAGAGACCCAGTACTTC. Translated: CASSQNLPETQYF.

The chain links TRBV7-9 to TRBJ2-2, with 13 nucleotides matching TRBD2. The CDR3 has 18 amino acids. With 5 bases clipped from V and 5 bases from J, the junction kept 11 bases outside the gene matches. Germline V gene sequence: CDR1 SEHNR, CDR2 FQNEAQ (reference sequence). CDR3 nucleotide sequence: TGTGCCAGCAGCCCCCGTCTATCGGGACTAGCGGGGACCGGGGAGCTGTTTTTT. It encodes CASSPRLSGLAGTGELFF. The full variable domain, in which reference TRBV7-9 and TRBJ2-2 provide the parts outside the CDR3, is DTGVSQNPRHKITKRGQNVTFRCDPISEHNRLYWYRQTLGQGPEFLTYFQNEAQLEKSRLLSDRFSAERPKGSFSTLEIQRTEQGDSAMYLCASSPRLSGLAGTGELFFGEGSRLTVL.

The chain recombines TRBV28 with TRBJ2-1, with TRBD1 identical over 8 bases. V gave up 5 bases and J gave up 9 bases; unmatched junction bases: 9. The CDR3 is 14 residues long. Germline-derived CDR1 and CDR2 are MDHEN and SYDVKM. CDR3 nucleotides: TGTGCCAGCAGTCGGGCAGGGGGCGAAATTGAGCAGTTCTTC. Amino acids: CASSRAGGEIEQFF.

The chain recombines TRBV7-9 with TRBJ2-1; 12 nucleotides agree with TRBD2. V was pared by 4 bases and J by 1 base, with 5 bases of the junction left unmatched. The germline V gene has CDR1 SEHNR and CDR2 FQNEAQ (reference sequence). The CDR3 runs 17 residues. CDR3 protein: CASSSETSGGSYNEQFF. DNA of the CDR3: TGTGCCAGCAGCTCCGAGACTAGCGGGGGATCCTACAATGAGCAGTTCTTC.

In DNA form, the CDR3 reads TGTGCCAGCAGCCAGACAGTCACCCGGGAAAAACTGTTTTTT. It encodes CASSQTVTREKLFF. The chain links TRBV7-8 to TRBJ1-4, with D tentatively TRBD1 (5 bases). V shed 5 bases and J shed 8 bases, with 15 bases lying between them. This CDR3 spans 14 amino acids. From germline, CDR1 is SGHVS and CDR2 FQNEAQ.

This chain joins TRBV7-9 and TRBJ2-1; TRBD1 matches 7 bases. The CDR3 spans 14 residues. The germline CDR1 and CDR2 sequences are SEHNR and FQNEAQ (reference sequence). The V and J ends lost 4 bases and 8 bases, in that order; junction bases with no gene match: 8. CDR3 sequence: CASSSSIDRDEQFF. CDR3 DNA sequence: TGTGCCAGCAGCTCCTCTATTGACAGGGATGAGCAGTTCTTC.

The V call is TRBV10-3, the J call TRBJ2-1; 8 nucleotides align to TRBD2. V was pared by 4 bases and J by 7 bases, with 3 bases of the junction left unmatched. Germline assignment: CDR1 ENHRY and CDR2 SYGVKD. The CDR3 runs to 13 residues. CDR3 sequence (DNA): TGTGCCATCAGTGTAGGGACTAGGAATGAGCAGTTCTTC. This gives the protein CAISVGTRNEQFF.

This rearrangement joins TRBV28 to TRBJ1-6; 7 bases fit TRBD1. V gave up 5 bases and J gave up 0 bases; unmatched junction bases: 7. The germline V gene has CDR1 MDHEN and CDR2 SYDVKM. This CDR3 region has 17 residues. CDR3 residues: CASSRGTAYSYNSPLHF. In nucleotides, the CDR3 is TGTGCCAGCAGTCGCGGGACAGCTTACTCCTATAATTCACCCCTCCACTTT.

The chain carries TRBV23-1 and TRBJ2-4; D perhaps matches TRBD1 (6 bases). TRBV23-1 is treated as an ORF (open reading frame) with a function not yet certain. With 3 bases removed from V and 1 base from J, the gap between germline ends came to 7 bases. This CDR3 region has 14 residues. Here the CDR3 reads CASSHQGAKNIQYF. The CDR3 DNA is TGCGCCAGCAGTCACCAGGGGGCCAAAAACATTCAGTACTTC.

The chain links TRBV6-4 to TRBJ2-3, with 8 nucleotides matching TRBD1. Trimming cost V 0 bases and J 1 base; bases outside gene matches: 3. The CDR3 totals 16 residues. Per the germline V gene, CDR1 is MRHNA and CDR2 is SNTAGT. The CDR3 coding sequence is TGTGCCAGCAGTGACTCCCAGGGGGCCGGCACAGATACGCAGTATTTT. Encoded protein: CASSDSQGAGTDTQYF.

The genes are TRBV27 and TRBJ2-6, with D unclear. CDR3 length: 20 residues. Germline V gives CDR1 MNHEY, CDR2 SMNVEV (reference sequence). Deletions cut 10 bases from V and 0 bases from J, with 28 bases between. CDR3 sequence reads: CANENPRQATLSSGANVLTF. The CDR3 DNA is TGTGCCAACGAAAACCCGCGGCAGGCGACACTATCCTCTGGGGCCAACGTCCTGACTTTC.

The chain couples TRBV5-6 to TRBJ2-7; TRBD1 aligns across 7 bases. CDR3 length: 15 residues. The V segment lost 0 bases and the J segment 8 bases; nucleotides outside the gene matches: 11. Germline CDR1 is SGHDT and CDR2 is YYEEEE. The CDR3 spells CASSLAWDSRPKQYF. The CDR3 bases are TGTGCCAGCAGCTTGGCCTGGGACAGTCGCCCTAAGCAGTACTTC. Drawing the rest from reference TRBV5-6 and TRBJ2-7, the complete variable domain is DAGVTQSPTHLIKTRGQQVTLRCSPKSGHDTVSWYQQALGQGPQFIFQYYEEEERQRGNFPDRFSGHQFPNYSSELNVNALLLGDSALYLCASSLAWDSRPKQYFGPGTRLTVT.

The gene calls are TRBV19 and TRBJ2-7, with D maybe TRBD1 (6 bases). There are 15 residues in the CDR3. Looked up from germline, CDR1 is LNHDA and CDR2 is SQIVND (reference sequence). The V and J ends lost 0 bases and 3 bases respectively, with 12 bases between them. In nucleotides, the CDR3 is TGTGCCAGTAGTATAGATTCTACAGGGAACTACGAGCAGTACTTC. This gives the protein CASSIDSTGNYEQYF. The full variable domain, its missing parts supplied by reference TRBV19 and TRBJ2-7, is DGGITQSPKYLFRKEGQNVTLSCEQNLNHDAMYWYRQDPGQGLRLIYYSQIVNDFQKGDIAEGYSVSREKKESFPLTVTSAQKNPTAFYLCASSIDSTGNYEQYFGPGTRLTVT.

V and J are TRBV11-3 and TRBJ2-3, with 10 bases matching TRBD2. CDR3 length: 15 amino acids. Germline trimming cut 3 bases from V and 6 bases from J; bases unmatched to any gene: 6. Per germline, CDR1 SGHNT and CDR2 YENEEA. The CDR3 DNA sequence: TGTGCCAGCAGCTTTGGTAGCGGGGGGCGGGATACGCAGTATTTT. Translating it yields CASSFGSGGRDTQYF.

J is TRBJ2-2 and V is TRBV27, with 7 bases that match TRBD1. The length of the CDR3 is 15 residues. Germline lookup yields CDR1 MNHEY and CDR2 SMNVEV (reference sequence). After removal of 3 bases from V and 2 bases from J, the junction contained 3 bases not matched to a gene. The CDR3 DNA reads TGTGCCAGCAGTTTTGGGACAGCAAACACCGGGGAGCTGTTTTTT. This codes for CASSFGTANTGELFF.

The CDR3 DNA reads as TGTGCCAGCAGTGAGGAGAGTTCGGGAGAGACCCAGTACTTC. Translation gives CASSEESSGETQYF. The rearrangement joins TRBV25-1 to TRBJ2-5; D is undetermined. The CDR3 is 14 residues long. Germline CDR1 is MGHDK and CDR2 is SYGVNS. V dropped 3 bases and J dropped 4 bases, with 12 bases sitting between them.

This sequence joins TRBV4-1 and TRBJ2-7; TRBD2 might be the D (7 bases). The CDR3 is 15 amino acids. V gave up 0 bases and J gave up 4 bases, with 13 bases separating them. CDR1 is MGHRA and CDR2 is YSYEKL in the germline V gene. CDR3 bases: TGCGCCAGCAGCCAAGAGCGGGGAGGGGGGTACGAGCAGTACTTC. Translated, it gives CASSQERGGGYEQYF.

This rearrangement joins TRBV4-3 to TRBJ2-3; 12 bases fit TRBD2. Trimming cost V 5 bases and J 1 base; bases outside gene matches: 4. The germline V gene has CDR1 LGHNA and CDR2 YSLEER. The CDR3 is 16 amino acids. CDR3 in DNA: TGCGCCAGCAGCAACCGACTAGCGGGGGGCACAGATACGCAGTATTTT. Protein sequence: CASSNRLAGGTDTQYF.

The chain recombines TRBV28 with TRBJ2-3, with D possibly being TRBD2 (5 bases). Germline V CDR1 and CDR2: MDHEN, SYDVKM. CDR3 length equals 15 residues. V lost 2 bases to trimming and J lost 0 bases, with 9 bases between them. The CDR3, as DNA: TGTGCCAGCAGTTTAGACTACCTGAGCACAGATACGCAGTATTTT. Translating it yields CASSLDYLSTDTQYF.